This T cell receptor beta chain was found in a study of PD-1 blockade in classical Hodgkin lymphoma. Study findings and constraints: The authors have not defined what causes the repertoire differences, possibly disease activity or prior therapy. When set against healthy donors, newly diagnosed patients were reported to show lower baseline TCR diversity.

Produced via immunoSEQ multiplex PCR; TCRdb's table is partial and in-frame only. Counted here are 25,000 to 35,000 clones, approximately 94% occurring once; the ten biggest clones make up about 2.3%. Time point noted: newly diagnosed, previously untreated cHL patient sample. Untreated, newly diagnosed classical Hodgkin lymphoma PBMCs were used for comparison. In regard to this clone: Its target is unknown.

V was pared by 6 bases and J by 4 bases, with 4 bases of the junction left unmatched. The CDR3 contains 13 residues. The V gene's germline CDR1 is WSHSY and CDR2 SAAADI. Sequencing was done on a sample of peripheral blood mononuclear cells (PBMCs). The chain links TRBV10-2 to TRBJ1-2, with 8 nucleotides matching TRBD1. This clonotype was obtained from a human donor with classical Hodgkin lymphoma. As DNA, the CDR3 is TGCGCCAGCAGCTGGGACAGGAGCTATGGCTACACCTTC. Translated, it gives CASSWDRSYGYTF.